This T cell receptor (beta chain) was found in a study of blood T cell repertoires in COVID-19. Turning to the study itself: Samples of COVID-19 (acute and convalescent) were obtained from the United States, Italy and Spain.

The CDR3 is made up of 15 amino acids. V lost 5 bases to trimming and J lost 0 bases; unmatched junction nucleotides: 5. Germline V gene sequence: CDR1 MNHEY, CDR2 SMNVEV (reference sequence). Some clones are missing from TCRdb's copy, which holds only in-frame ones; the method was immunoSEQ multiplex PCR. There are about 120,000 clones in the sample; 90% occur only once, and less than 5% lies in the top ten. Sequencing input: peripheral blood. The J gene is TRBJ2-3, the V gene TRBV27; TRBD1 matches at 7 bases. The TCR sequence derives from a man aged 55-75 years with COVID-19, enrolled during active disease. The chain's CDR3 is CASSDRAPSTDTQYF. CDR3 in DNA: TGTGCCAGCAGTGACAGGGCACCTAGCACAGATACGCAGTATTTT.